The sequence of this T cell receptor (beta chain) was determined in a study of CD8 T cells in ankylosing spondylitis. Germline CDR1 is MDHEN and CDR2 is SYDVKM. The CDR3 runs to 18 residues. V lost 7 bases and J lost 6, with 27 bases in between. Study-level points and caveats: Clones linked to the disease showed a CD8+ phenotype. They occurred at relatively low frequencies in peripheral blood.

TCRdb itself ran the 5' RACE reads through MiXCR, one entry per CDR3 protein. The sample includes 150,000 to 200,000 distinct CDR3 sequences, approximately 20% of them seen just once. Comments on this clonotype: Its specificity is unknown.

The chain has TRBV28 and TRBJ2-2; perhaps TRBD2 as D (5 bases). What was sequenced was blood, either unsorted or a sorted T cell fraction (not recorded which). This TCR came from a male donor with ankylosing spondylitis or in good health (not recorded which). In DNA form, the CDR3 reads TGTGCCAGCACCCTACCCACGACGGGATCAGGCCGCGCCGGGGAGCTGTTTTTT. Protein product: CASTLPTTGSGRAGELFF.